The clone carrying this T cell receptor beta chain was seen ten or more times. The data belong to a study of neurological immune-mediated disorders. MiXCR was run by TCRdb on the 5' RACE reads, yielding one entry per CDR3 protein. The sample lists about 84,000 distinct CDR3 sequences; under 13% were seen once. There are 14 residues in the CDR3. The ends were cut back, 2 bases at V and 1 base at J, with 8 bases in the middle. Looked up from germline, CDR1 is MNHEY and CDR2 is SMNVEV (reference sequence). The receptor was isolated from a man aged 35-49 years in good health. This chain joins TRBV27 and TRBJ2-5, with TRBD1 as a possible D gene (5 bases). Sample: PBMCs. CDR3 nucleotide sequence: TGTGCCAGCAGTTTAAGGGGCGTCCAAGAGACCCAGTACTTC. Translated, it gives CASSLRGVQETQYF.